These T cell receptor beta chains were read from a single sample in a study of pediatric ulcerative colitis. Generated by immunoSEQ multiplex PCR, the TCRdb table keeps only in-frame clones and is missing some. The sample consists of 65,000 or so clones, 86% of them appearing once. The source material was blood. Receptor source: a boy aged 5-17 years with severe ulcerative colitis. CDR3s include the opening cysteine and the closing phenylalanine or tryptophan. The D gene is left open where the match is weak. A row's size may be missing; if present it is once, few, many or a size class.

V: TRBV6-6
size: once
J: TRBJ2-4
D: TRBD2
DNA: TGTGCCAGCAGTCCCGTGGGGGGGGCCAAAAACATTCAGTACTTC
CDR3: CASSPVGGAKNIQYF

V: TRBV6-6
size: .
J: TRBJ2-1
D: TRBD1
DNA: TGTGCCAGCAGTTGGACAGGGACTGAGCAGTTCTTC
CDR3: CASSWTGTEQFF

V: TRBV19
size: .
J: TRBJ2-7
D: TRBD2
DNA: TGTGCCAGTAGCCCTGGACTAGCGGGCTACTCCTACGAGCAGTACTTC
CDR3: CASSPGLAGYSYEQYF

V: TRBV9
size: .
J: TRBJ2-2
D: .
DNA: TGTGCCAGCAGCTATGGACGAACCGGACTCGAGCTGTTTTTT
CDR3: CASSYGRTGLELFF

V: TRBV11-3
size: .
J: TRBJ1-3
D: .
DNA: TGTGCCAGCAGCGTGAGGAGCTACGACTCTGGAAACACCATATATTTT
CDR3: CASSVRSYDSGNTIYF

V: TRBV5-1
size: .
J: TRBJ1-1
D: .
DNA: TGCGCCAGCAGCTTGGGTACGGGGGCAAACACTGAAGCTTTCTTT
CDR3: CASSLGTGANTEAFF

V: TRBV2
size: .
J: TRBJ2-7
D: TRBD1
DNA: TGTGCCAGCATTGGACAGGGCGCCTACGAGCAGTACTTC
CDR3: CASIGQGAYEQYF

V: TRBV14
size: .
J: TRBJ2-7
D: TRBD2
DNA: TGTGCCAGCAGCCAAGGCCCTAGCGGGAGAATCTACGAGCAGTACTTC
CDR3: CASSQGPSGRIYEQYF

V: TRBV27
size: .
J: TRBJ1-1
D: .
DNA: TGTGCCAGCAGTCTCCATGAAGGCCGCATGAACACTGAAGCTTTCTTT
CDR3: CASSLHEGRMNTEAFF

V: TRBV27
size: .
J: TRBJ1-1
D: .
DNA: TGTGCCAGCAGTTTCGCGCAGGGAGGAACTGAAGCTTTCTTT
CDR3: CASSFAQGGTEAFF

V: TRBV5-1
size: .
J: TRBJ1-2
D: .
DNA: TGCGCCAGCAGCTTGGAAGGGGGAACCCAGAAGGACACCTTC
CDR3: CASSLEGGTQKDTF

V: TRBV6-1
size: .
J: TRBJ2-5
D: TRBD1
DNA: TGTGCCAGCAGTGTTGGGACAGATCCCTCCCGGGAGACCCAGTACTTC
CDR3: CASSVGTDPSRETQYF

V: TRBV11-2
size: .
J: TRBJ1-2
D: TRBD1
DNA: TGTGCCAGCAGCTTGGGGGATGGGGACAGGGTCCGGGGCTACACCTTC
CDR3: CASSLGDGDRVRGYTF

V: TRBV5-1
size: .
J: TRBJ2-1
D: .
DNA: TGCGCCAGCAGCTTGGAGTCGTTGGGTGAGCAGTTCTTC
CDR3: CASSLESLGEQFF

V: TRBV6-5
size: .
J: TRBJ2-5
D: TRBD2
DNA: TGTGCCAGCAGTTATGGGCGGGAGGCGGAGACCCAGTACTTC
CDR3: CASSYGREAETQYF

V: TRBV7-2
size: .
J: TRBJ2-7
D: .
DNA: TGTGCCAGCAGCCTCAAGCCGGGGCCCGAGCAGTACTTC
CDR3: CASSLKPGPEQYF

V: TRBV19
size: .
J: TRBJ2-3
D: .
DNA: TGTGCCAGTAGTATGTGGACAGCCACAGATACGCAGTATTTT
CDR3: CASSMWTATDTQYF

V: TRBV28
size: few
J: TRBJ2-6
D: TRBD2
DNA: TGTGCCAGCAGCGCCGCCGGGACTAGCGGGTGGTCTGGGGCCAACGTCCTGACTTTC
CDR3: CASSAAGTSGWSGANVLTF

V: TRBV2
size: .
J: TRBJ2-5
D: .
DNA: TGTGCCAGCAGCTCCGGACAGCAAGAGACCCAGTACTTC
CDR3: CASSSGQQETQYF

V: TRBV27
size: once
J: TRBJ2-1
D: TRBD2
DNA: TGTGCCAGCAGTCTGTGGGGGGGTGTTTACAATGAGCAGTTCTTC
CDR3: CASSLWGGVYNEQFF

V: TRBV15
size: .
J: TRBJ2-1
D: TRBD1
DNA: TGTGCCACCAGCAGAGATATCGGACAGGGGGCCGATGAGCAGTTCTTC
CDR3: CATSRDIGQGADEQFF

V: TRBV6-1
size: .
J: TRBJ2-7
D: .
DNA: TGTGCCAGCAGTGAGTGGGGGGCGCAATACGAGCAGTACTTC
CDR3: CASSEWGAQYEQYF

V: TRBV18
size: .
J: TRBJ2-7
D: .
DNA: TGTGCCAGCTCACCGTCCGGAGAAAGTTACGAGCAGTACTTC
CDR3: CASSPSGESYEQYF

V: TRBV7-2
size: .
J: TRBJ1-3
D: .
DNA: TGTGCCAGCAGCTTATTGTGGGGCTCCACGGACACCATATATTTT
CDR3: CASSLLWGSTDTIYF

V: TRBV5-6
size: once
J: TRBJ2-3
D: .
DNA: TGTGCCAGCAGCTTGGTGGGGGGCCCGGCGGTTGGAACAGATACGCAGTATTTT
CDR3: CASSLVGGPAVGTDTQYF

V: TRBV21-1
size: .
J: TRBJ1-4
D: .
DNA: TGTGCCAGCAGTTTCCGGGACAGGGCAGAAAAACTGTTTTTT
CDR3: CASSFRDRAEKLFF

V: TRBV19
size: .
J: TRBJ2-1
D: TRBD1
DNA: TGTGCCAGTAGTACCCGACAGGGGCCAGCAGACAATGAGCAGTTCTTC
CDR3: CASSTRQGPADNEQFF

V: TRBV6-4
size: once
J: TRBJ1-5
D: .
DNA: TGTGCCAGCAGGACCCGGGACGGCAATTCAGCTTATTATAGCAATCAGCCCCAGCATTTT
CDR3: CASRTRDGNSAYYSNQPQHF

V: TRBV6-5
size: .
J: TRBJ1-2
D: .
DNA: TGTGCCAGCAGTTACCTCGACGGCTATGGCTACACCTTC
CDR3: CASSYLDGYGYTF

V: TRBV19
size: .
J: TRBJ1-2
D: TRBD1
DNA: TGTGCCAGTAGTGCGGACAGGGGAGAGTATGGCTACACCTTC
CDR3: CASSADRGEYGYTF

V: TRBV7-2
size: once
J: TRBJ2-1
D: TRBD2
DNA: TGTGCCAGCAGGGCGTGGGACCTAGGGAGGGATGAGCAGTTCTTC
CDR3: CASRAWDLGRDEQFF

V: TRBV29-1
size: .
J: TRBJ2-1
D: TRBD2
DNA: TGCAGCGTTGAAGACGGGGGGTTGGGCGGCAATGAGCAGTTCTTC
CDR3: CSVEDGGLGGNEQFF

V: TRBV27
size: .
J: TRBJ2-7
D: .
DNA: TGTGCCAGCAGTCCTTCTGGGGGGGCCACCTACGAGCAGTACTTC
CDR3: CASSPSGGATYEQYF

V: TRBV10-1
size: .
J: TRBJ1-2
D: .
DNA: TGCGCCAGCGCTATTGGGACGGATTATGGCTACACCTTC
CDR3: CASAIGTDYGYTF

V: TRBV7-9
size: .
J: TRBJ2-3
D: .
DNA: TGTGCCAGCAGCTTAGCGCAGGCTATAGGAACAGATACGCAGTATTTT
CDR3: CASSLAQAIGTDTQYF

V: TRBV2
size: .
J: TRBJ2-7
D: .
DNA: TGTGCCAGCAGTGAAATGGGGAAGACGGGGAGGATCGACGAGCAGTACTTC
CDR3: CASSEMGKTGRIDEQYF

V: TRBV6-5
size: .
J: TRBJ2-7
D: TRBD1
DNA: TGTGCCAGCAATCCCACAGGGGGTACTCGAGACGAGCAGTACTTC
CDR3: CASNPTGGTRDEQYF

V: TRBV7-6
size: .
J: TRBJ2-2
D: .
DNA: TGTGCCAGCAGCTTATCGAGCACCGGGGAGCTGTTTTTT
CDR3: CASSLSSTGELFF

V: TRBV10-3
size: .
J: TRBJ2-1
D: TRBD2
DNA: TGTGCCATCAGTGAGGTAGCGGGAGTAGGGCTCTTC
CDR3: CAISEVAGVGLF

V: TRBV5-6
size: .
J: TRBJ2-1
D: TRBD2
DNA: TGTGCCAGCGGGACTACGTACAATGAGCAGTTCTTC
CDR3: CASGTTYNEQFF

V: TRBV19
size: .
J: TRBJ2-7
D: TRBD1
DNA: TGTGCCAGTAGTAGGGACAGCACCTACGAGCAGTACTTC
CDR3: CASSRDSTYEQYF

V: TRBV11-2
size: .
J: TRBJ2-2
D: .
DNA: TGTGCCAGCAGCTTAGGCCTAGCAGGGACCGGGGAGCTGTTTTTT
CDR3: CASSLGLAGTGELFF

V: TRBV11-3
size: .
J: TRBJ2-7
D: .
DNA: TGTGCCAGCAGCTTAGGGGGTAGGAATGACGAGCAGTACTTC
CDR3: CASSLGGRNDEQYF

V: TRBV6-5
size: .
J: TRBJ2-5
D: .
DNA: TGTGCCAGCAGTTCACTCCCCGACGTACACGGGACCCAGTACTTC
CDR3: CASSSLPDVHGTQYF

V: TRBV7-9
size: .
J: TRBJ1-5
D: .
DNA: TGTGCCAGCAGCTTAGAAGGGGCGGTTCAGCCCCAGCATTTT
CDR3: CASSLEGAVQPQHF

V: TRBV7-6
size: .
J: TRBJ2-3
D: TRBD2
DNA: TGTGCCAGCAGCTTAGGGGCCGGCGGGAGGGGTACAGATACGCAGTATTTT
CDR3: CASSLGAGGRGTDTQYF

V: TRBV11-2
size: once
J: TRBJ2-7
D: TRBD1
DNA: TGTGCCTGCCGGGACAGGAGCTCCTACGAGCAGTACTTC
CDR3: CACRDRSSYEQYF

V: TRBV7-9
size: .
J: TRBJ1-1
D: .
DNA: TGTGCCAGCAGCTTATCAGGGAATGCTGAAGCTTTCTTT
CDR3: CASSLSGNAEAFF

V: TRBV6-6
size: .
J: TRBJ2-3
D: .
DNA: TGTGCCAGCAGTTACTCGAAGGGGGGAGGAGATACGCAGTATTTT
CDR3: CASSYSKGGGDTQYF

V: TRBV11-2
size: .
J: TRBJ2-5
D: .
DNA: TGTGCCAGCAGCTTAGGGGGGGTCAAGTACTTC
CDR3: CASSLGGVKYF

V: TRBV11-2
size: .
J: TRBJ2-3
D: .
DNA: TGTGCCAGCAGCTTTACTTACTACGGCACAGATACGCAGTATTTT
CDR3: CASSFTYYGTDTQYF